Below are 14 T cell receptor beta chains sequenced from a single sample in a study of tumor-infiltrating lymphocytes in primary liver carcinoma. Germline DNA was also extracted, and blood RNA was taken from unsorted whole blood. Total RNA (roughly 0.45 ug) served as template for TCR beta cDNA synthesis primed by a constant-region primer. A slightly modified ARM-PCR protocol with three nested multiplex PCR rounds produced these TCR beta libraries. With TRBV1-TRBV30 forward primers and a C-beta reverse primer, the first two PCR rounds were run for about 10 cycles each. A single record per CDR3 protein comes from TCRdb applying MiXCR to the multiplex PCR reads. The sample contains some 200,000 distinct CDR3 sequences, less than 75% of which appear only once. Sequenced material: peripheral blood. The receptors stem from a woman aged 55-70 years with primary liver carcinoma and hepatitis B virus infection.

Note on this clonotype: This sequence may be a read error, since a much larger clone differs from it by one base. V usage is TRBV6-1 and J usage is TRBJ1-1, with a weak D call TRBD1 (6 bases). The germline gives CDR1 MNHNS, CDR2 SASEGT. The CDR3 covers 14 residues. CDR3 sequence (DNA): TGTGCCAACAGTGTCTACAGGGTGGGCACTGAAGCTTTCTTT. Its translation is CANSVYRVGTEAFF.

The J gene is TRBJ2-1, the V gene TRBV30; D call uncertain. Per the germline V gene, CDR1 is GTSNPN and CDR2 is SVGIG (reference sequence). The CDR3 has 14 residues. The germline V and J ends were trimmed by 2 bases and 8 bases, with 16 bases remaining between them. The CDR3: CAWSRSRSLDEQFF. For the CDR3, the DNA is TGTGCCTGGAGTCGAAGCCGGAGCCTCGATGAGCAGTTCTTC.

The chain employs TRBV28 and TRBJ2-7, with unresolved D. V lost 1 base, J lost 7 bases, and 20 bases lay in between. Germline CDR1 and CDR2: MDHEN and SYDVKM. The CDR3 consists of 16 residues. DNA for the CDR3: TGTGCCAGCAGTTTATCCCGCTCGACTCCTCTGGGGGAGCAGTACTTC. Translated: CASSLSRSTPLGEQYF.

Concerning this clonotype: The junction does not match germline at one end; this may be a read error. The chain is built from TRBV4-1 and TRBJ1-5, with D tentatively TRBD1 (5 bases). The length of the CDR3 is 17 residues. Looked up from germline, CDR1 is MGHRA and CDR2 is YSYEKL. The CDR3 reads CASSRTTGGSINQPQRF. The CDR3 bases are TGCGCCAGCAGCCGGACCACGGGGGGGAGTATCAATCAGCCCCAGCGTTTT.

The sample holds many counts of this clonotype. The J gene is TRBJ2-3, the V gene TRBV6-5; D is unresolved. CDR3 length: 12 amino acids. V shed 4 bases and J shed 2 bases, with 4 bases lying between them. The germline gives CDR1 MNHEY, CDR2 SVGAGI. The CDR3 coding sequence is TGTGCCAGCAGTTCACCCACAGATACGCAGTATTTT. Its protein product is CASSSPTDTQYF.

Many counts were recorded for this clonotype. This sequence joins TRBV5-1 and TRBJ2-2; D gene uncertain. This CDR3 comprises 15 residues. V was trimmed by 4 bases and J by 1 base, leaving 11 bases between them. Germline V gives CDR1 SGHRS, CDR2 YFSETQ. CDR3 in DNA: TGCGCCAGCAGCCCTACGCTAGGGAACACCGGGGAGCTGTTTTTT. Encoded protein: CASSPTLGNTGELFF.

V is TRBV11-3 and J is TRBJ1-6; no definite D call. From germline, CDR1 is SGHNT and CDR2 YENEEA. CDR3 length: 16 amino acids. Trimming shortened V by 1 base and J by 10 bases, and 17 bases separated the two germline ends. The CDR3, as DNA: TGTGCCAGCAGCTTAGTCCTACCTGCACGGAACTCACCCCTCCACTTT. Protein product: CASSLVLPARNSPLHF. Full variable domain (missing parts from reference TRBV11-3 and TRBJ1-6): EAGVVQSPRYKIIEKKQPVAFWCNPISGHNTLYWYLQNLGQGPELLIRYENEEAVDDSQLPKDRFSAERLKGVDSTLKIQPAELGDSAVYLCASSLVLPARNSPLHFGNGTRLTVT.

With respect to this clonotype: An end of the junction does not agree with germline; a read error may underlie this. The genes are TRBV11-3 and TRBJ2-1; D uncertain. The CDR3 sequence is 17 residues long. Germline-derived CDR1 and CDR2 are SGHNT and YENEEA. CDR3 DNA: TGTGCCAGCAGCCCTTTTGGCGGCGTAAGCTCCTACAACGAGCAGTTCTTC. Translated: CASSPFGGVSSYNEQFF.

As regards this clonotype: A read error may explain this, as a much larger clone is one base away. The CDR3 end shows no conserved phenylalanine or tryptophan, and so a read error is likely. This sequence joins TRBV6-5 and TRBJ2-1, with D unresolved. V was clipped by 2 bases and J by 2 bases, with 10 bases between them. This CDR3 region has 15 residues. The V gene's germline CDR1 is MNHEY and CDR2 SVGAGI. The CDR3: CASSYRPAPYNEQFS. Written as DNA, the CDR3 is TGTGCCAGCAGTTACCGGCCAGCCCCCTACAATGAGCAGTTCTCC.

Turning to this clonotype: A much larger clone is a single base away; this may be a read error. The CDR3 loop reads CASTKPPGSNQPQHF. Written as DNA, the CDR3 is TGTGCCAGCACCAAGCCGCCTGGGAGCAATCAGCCCCAGCATTTT. The chain recombines TRBV6-2 or TRBV6-3 with TRBJ1-5; no reliable D call. The V gene's germline CDR1 is MNHEY and CDR2 SVGEGT. V was cut by 7 bases and J by 1 base, with 14 bases left in between. This CDR3 has 15 amino acids.

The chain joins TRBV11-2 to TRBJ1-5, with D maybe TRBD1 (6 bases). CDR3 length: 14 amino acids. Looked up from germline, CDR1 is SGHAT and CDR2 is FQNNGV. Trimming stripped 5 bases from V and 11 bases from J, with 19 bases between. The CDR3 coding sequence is TGTGCCAGCAGCCCGGCGGGGGGCTATCAAGCCCAGCATTTT. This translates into CASSPAGGYQAQHF.

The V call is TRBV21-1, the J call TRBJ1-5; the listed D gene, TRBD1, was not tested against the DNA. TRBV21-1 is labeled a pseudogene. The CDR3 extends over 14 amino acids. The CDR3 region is CASSEDRVDQPHHF. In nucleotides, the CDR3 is TGTGCCAGCAGCGAGGACAGGGTCGATCAGCCCCATCATTTT.

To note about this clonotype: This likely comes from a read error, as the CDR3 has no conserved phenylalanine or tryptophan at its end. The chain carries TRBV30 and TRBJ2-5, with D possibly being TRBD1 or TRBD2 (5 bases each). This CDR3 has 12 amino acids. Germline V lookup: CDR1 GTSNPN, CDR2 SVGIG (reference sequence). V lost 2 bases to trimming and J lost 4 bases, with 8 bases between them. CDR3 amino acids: CAWSRDGETQYL. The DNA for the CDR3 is TGTGCCTGGAGTCGGGACGGAGAGACCCAGTACCTC.

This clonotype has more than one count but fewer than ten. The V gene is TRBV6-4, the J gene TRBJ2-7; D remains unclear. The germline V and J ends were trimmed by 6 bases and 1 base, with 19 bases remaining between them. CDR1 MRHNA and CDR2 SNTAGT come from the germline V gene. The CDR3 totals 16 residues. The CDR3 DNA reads TGTGCCAGCAGCCCCCCTCGTGGACGGCGGTCCTACGAGCAGTACTTC. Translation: CASSPPRGRRSYEQYF.